Below are 20 T cell receptor beta chains sequenced from a single sample in a study of PD-L1 blockade in urothelial cancer. Time point meaning: pretreatment peripheral blood. The repertoire was sequenced with immunoSEQ multiplex PCR; TCRdb's copy has only in-frame clones and lacks some. This sample carries tens of thousands of clones, roughly 89% of them seen once, and the ten largest clones take under 2%. The sample in question was PBMCs, obtained around atezolizumab (anti-PD-L1) treatment. The receptors here all came from a man between 60 and 75 years old with urothelial cancer.

This chain links TRBV30 with TRBJ1-1, with D perhaps TRBD1 (6 bases). Trimming removed 6 bases at V and 1 base at J, with 12 bases between. The CDR3 extends over 13 amino acids. Germline V lookup: CDR1 GTSNPN, CDR2 SVGIG (reference sequence). The DNA for the CDR3 is TGTGCCTGCGAAGGACAGAAGAACACTGAAGCTTTCTTT. It specifies CACEGQKNTEAFF. Together with reference TRBV30 and TRBJ1-1, the CDR3 gives the full variable domain: SQTIHQWPATLVQPVGSPLSLECTVEGTSNPNLYWYRQAAGRGLQLLFYSVGIGQISSEVPQNLSASRPQDRQFILSSKKLLLSDSGFYLCACEGQKNTEAFFGQGTRLTVV.

The gene calls are TRBV7-7 and TRBJ2-3, with TRBD1 as a possible D gene (5 bases). The V end lost 1 base, the J end lost 4 bases, and 9 bases lay between the germline ends. The germline CDR1 and CDR2 sequences are SSHAT and FNYEAQ (reference sequence). The CDR3 sequence is 14 residues long. Here the CDR3 DNA reads TGTGCCAGCAGCTTAGATAGGGGATCAGATACGCAGTATTTT. Encoded protein: CASSLDRGSDTQYF.

This chain links TRBV28 with TRBJ1-2; D unclear. Germline lookup yields CDR1 MDHEN and CDR2 SYDVKM. The CDR3 spans 14 residues. Trimming stripped 7 bases from V and 3 bases from J, with 15 bases between. CDR3 coding DNA: TGTGCCAGCACCGAGGGTCAGGCCTACTATGGCTACACCTTC. It codes for CASTEGQAYYGYTF.

The rearrangement uses TRBV4-3 and TRBJ2-1, with unresolved D. CDR1 and CDR2 from the germline V gene are LGHNA and YSLEER. The CDR3 loop spans 15 amino acids. With 0 bases removed from V and 7 bases from J, the gap between germline ends came to 13 bases. This chain's CDR3 is CASSQEARVLNEQFF. CDR3 DNA: TGCGCCAGCAGCCAAGAGGCTAGAGTGTTGAATGAGCAGTTCTTC.

This chain links TRBV7-3 with TRBJ2-1, with D tentatively TRBD2 (6 bases). V was clipped by 0 bases and J by 6 bases, with 15 bases between them. CDR3 length equals 16 residues. Germline values: CDR1 SGHTA, CDR2 FQGTGA. CDR3 in amino acids: CASSLTVTTSFNEQFF. CDR3 DNA sequence: TGTGCCAGCAGCTTAACCGTCACGACTAGTTTCAATGAGCAGTTCTTC.

The CDR3 DNA sequence: TGTGCCAGCAGCTTGATCGAAGGGGCCTACACTGAAGCTTTCTTT. As protein: CASSLIEGAYTEAFF. The chain links TRBV5-6 to TRBJ1-1; weak D call: TRBD1 (5 bases). CDR3 length: 15 amino acids. The V end lost 1 base, the J end lost 3 bases, and 13 bases lay between the germline ends. Germline V gene sequence: CDR1 SGHDT, CDR2 YYEEEE.

The V gene is TRBV18, the J gene TRBJ2-2, with 7 bases lining up with TRBD1. The germline gives CDR1 KGHSH, CDR2 LQKENI. Trimming took 3 bases from V and 1 from J; bases not matched to a gene: 2. The CDR3 totals 15 residues. CDR3 protein: CASSPGQRNTGELFF. The CDR3 DNA sequence: TGTGCCAGCTCACCGGGACAGAGGAACACCGGGGAGCTGTTTTTT.

This chain joins TRBV15 and TRBJ1-2; D uncertain. The germline V gene has CDR1 LNHNV and CDR2 YYDKDF (reference sequence). V was trimmed by 0 bases and J by 0 bases, leaving 8 bases between them. The CDR3 length is 15 residues. This chain's CDR3 is CATSREYSSNYGYTF. The CDR3 DNA reads as TGTGCCACCAGCAGAGAGTACAGTTCTAACTATGGCTACACCTTC.

The chain couples TRBV6-7 to TRBJ2-7; 7 positions match TRBD1. TRBV6-7 has ORF status, its function being uncertain. The CDR3 is made up of 14 amino acids. V lost 2 bases to trimming and J lost 3 bases; unmatched junction nucleotides: 4. The CDR3 spells CASSYPGTVYEQYF. The CDR3, as DNA: TGTGCCAGCAGTTACCCTGGGACAGTCTACGAGCAGTACTTC.

V and J are TRBV2 and TRBJ2-6; the D is unclear. Germline loops: CDR1 SNHLY, CDR2 FYNNEI. The CDR3 has 17 amino acids. V was clipped by 4 bases and J by 3 bases, with 16 bases between them. The chain's CDR3 is CASSGPISGFGANVLTF. CDR3 bases: TGTGCCAGCAGTGGCCCAATATCAGGATTTGGGGCCAACGTCCTGACTTTC.

This clone came up a few times. V is TRBV30 and J is TRBJ2-1; 12 nucleotides agree with TRBD2. This CDR3 region has 17 residues. V was pared by 0 bases and J by 5 bases, with 8 bases of the junction left unmatched. CDR1 is GTSNPN and CDR2 is SVGIG in the germline V gene (reference sequence). CDR3 DNA: TGTGCCTGGAGTGTACTAACTAGCGGGGGGTTCCACAATGAGCAGTTCTTC. This translates into CAWSVLTSGGFHNEQFF. Complete variable domain (other parts from reference TRBV30 and TRBJ2-1): SQTIHQWPATLVQPVGSPLSLECTVEGTSNPNLYWYRQAAGRGLQLLFYSVGIGQISSEVPQNLSASRPQDRQFILSSKKLLLSDSGFYLCAWSVLTSGGFHNEQFFGPGTRLTVL.

The chain couples TRBV6-1 to TRBJ1-6; TRBD1 agrees at 7 bases. Germline V CDR1 and CDR2: MNHNS, SASEGT. This CDR3 contains 14 residues. V trimming: 2 bases; J trimming: 8 bases; junction bases outside the gene matches: 3. The CDR3 region has the DNA TGTGCCAGCAGTGAATTTGGACAGGATTCACCCCTCCACTTT. This encodes CASSEFGQDSPLHF.

A single count supports this clone. The rearrangement joins TRBV5-1 to TRBJ2-7; 7 nucleotides match TRBD2. Losses at the gene ends were 0 bases for V and 0 bases for J; bases not matched to a gene: 6. Per the germline V gene, CDR1 is SGHRS and CDR2 is YFSETQ. CDR3 size: 16 residues. This CDR3 reads CASSLDLAANSYEQYF. The CDR3 DNA reads as TGCGCCAGCAGCTTGGACCTAGCGGCTAACTCCTACGAGCAGTACTTC.

The chain carries TRBV7-2 and TRBJ2-1; 10 bases line up with TRBD2. CDR1 is SGHTA, CDR2 FQGNSA, per germline. CDR3 size: 15 residues. The trim removed 5 bases at V and 7 bases at J, leaving 8 bases unmatched. CDR3 sequence reads: CASSLTSGIGNEQFF. CDR3 sequence (DNA): TGTGCCAGCAGCCTAACTAGCGGGATAGGTAATGAGCAGTTCTTC.

V and J are TRBV7-2 and TRBJ2-5; TRBD1 matches 8 bases. CDR1 is SGHTA, CDR2 FQGNSA, per germline. The CDR3 contains 14 residues. V trimming: 6 bases; J trimming: 1 base; junction bases outside the gene matches: 4. In nucleotides, the CDR3 is TGTGCCAGCAGACTAACAGGGGGCCAAGAGACCCAGTACTTC. The encoded protein is CASRLTGGQETQYF.

The chain uses TRBV5-4 and TRBJ2-3, with 8 bases that match TRBD2. This CDR3 is 20 amino acids long. From germline, CDR1 is SGHNT and CDR2 YYREEE (reference sequence). After removal of 0 bases from V and 6 bases from J, the junction contained 21 bases not matched to a gene. The CDR3 spells CASSLARSSRTGGYSDTQYF. The CDR3 DNA follows: TGTGCCAGCAGCTTGGCAAGGTCCTCTAGGACGGGGGGGTATTCGGATACGCAGTATTTT.

The chain carries TRBV5-4 and TRBJ1-4; D gene uncertain. The CDR3 sequence is 13 residues long. CDR1 SGHNT and CDR2 YYREEE come from the germline V gene (reference sequence). The V gene lost 0 bases and the J gene lost 7 bases, with 7 bases spanning the gap. CDR3 sequence: CASSLAPGEKLFF. CDR3 sequence (DNA): TGTGCCAGCAGCTTGGCTCCAGGTGAAAAACTGTTTTTT.

The table lists this clone with a count of one. The chain recombines TRBV10-3 with TRBJ2-6, with a weak D call TRBD1 (5 bases). V was shortened by 4 bases and J by 0 bases, with 10 bases between the two germline ends. CDR1 and CDR2 from the germline V gene are ENHRY and SYGVKD. The CDR3 spans 16 residues. The CDR3 coding sequence is TGTGCCATCAGTGCCAGAGACAGCTCTGGGGCCAACGTCCTGACTTTC. This encodes CAISARDSSGANVLTF.

This clone was observed a handful of times. The V gene is TRBV6-5, the J gene TRBJ2-1; TRBD2 matches at 13 bases. Per germline, CDR1 MNHEY and CDR2 SVGAGI. The CDR3 extends over 15 amino acids. V shed 8 bases and J 4 bases; nucleotides not matched to a gene: 5. In DNA form, the CDR3 reads TGTGCCAGCCGCGAGGGACTAGCGGGGTACAATGAGCAGTTCTTC. It encodes CASREGLAGYNEQFF.

The chain has TRBV7-9 and TRBJ2-3; D is undetermined. The V and J ends lost 4 bases and 1 base respectively, with 6 bases between them. Germline V lookup: CDR1 SEHNR, CDR2 FQNEAQ (reference sequence). CDR3 length: 13 residues. The CDR3 nucleotides read TGTGCCAGCAGCTCCCGTGGCACAGATACGCAGTATTTT. Its translation is CASSSRGTDTQYF.